One and the same sample provided the 21 T cell receptor beta chains below, sequenced in a study of shared T cell receptors in the human thymus. TCRdb's copy holds only in-frame clones and misses some; the assay was immunoSEQ multiplex PCR. Of 600,000 to 900,000 clones listed, around 85% are singletons. This sample was shared with a second study, whose subject was human thymus T cells.

Material: thymocytes. The receptors were sampled from a girl less than two years old with a congenital heart defect.

The chain combines TRBV25-1 with TRBJ1-1; 7 nucleotides agree with TRBD1. The CDR3 loop spans 14 amino acids. V shed 2 bases and J 0 bases; nucleotides not matched to a gene: 0. The germline gives CDR1 MGHDK, CDR2 SYGVNS. CDR3 amino acids: CASSEDRVNTEAFF. CDR3 nucleotide sequence: TGTGCCAGCAGTGAAGACAGGGTGAACACTGAAGCTTTCTTT.

About this clone itself: The same CDR3 is also encoded by other DNA sequences in this sample. CDR3 DNA: TGTGCCATCAAGAAGGGACAGGCCTATAATTCACCCCTCCACTTT. This codes for CAIKKGQAYNSPLHF. The chain is built from TRBV10-3 and TRBJ1-6, with TRBD1 identical over 8 bases. Germline CDR1 is ENHRY and CDR2 is SYGVKD. J gave up 2 bases and V 7 bases, and 4 bases lay outside the gene matches. This CDR3 is built from 15 residues.

The gene calls are TRBV15 and TRBJ1-1; D perhaps matches TRBD1 (5 bases). This CDR3 is 16 amino acids long. In germline, CDR1 is LNHNV, CDR2 YYDKDF (reference sequence). V was pared by 5 bases and J by 5 bases, with 21 bases between. DNA for the CDR3: TGTGCCACCAGCCCGGGCGAGGCCGCCCGGGGGACTGAAGCTTTCTTT. This codes for CATSPGEAARGTEAFF.

J is TRBJ1-3 and V is TRBV18, with D possibly being TRBD1 (6 bases). V lost 6 bases and J 4 bases, leaving 16 bases between the germline ends. Germline V gives CDR1 KGHSH, CDR2 LQKENI. CDR3 length: 15 residues. The CDR3 reads CASSPGRTVGNTIYF. CDR3 DNA: TGTGCCAGCTCCCCGGGTCGGACAGTCGGAAACACCATATATTTT. Using reference TRBV18 and TRBJ1-3 for the parts outside the CDR3, the full variable domain is NAGVMQNPRHLVRRRGQEARLRCSPMKGHSHVYWYRQLPEEGLKFMVYLQKENIIDESGMPKERFSAEFPKEGPSILRIQQVVRGDSAAYFCASSPGRTVGNTIYFGEGSWLTVV.

This clone was observed once. The chain carries TRBV6-5 and TRBJ2-5, with 7 bases lining up with TRBD2. Germline V gene sequence: CDR1 MNHEY, CDR2 SVGAGI. V gave up 1 base and J gave up 4 bases; unmatched junction bases: 9. The CDR3 runs to 16 residues. CDR3 loop: CASSYLTRSGVETQYF. DNA for the CDR3: TGTGCCAGCAGTTACTTGACGAGGAGCGGGGTAGAGACCCAGTACTTC.

This chain connects TRBV6-4 to TRBJ2-1; the match to TRBD1 covers 8 bases. The germline CDR1 and CDR2 sequences are MRHNA and SNTAGT. V dropped 3 bases and J dropped 6; count of bases not matched to a gene: 4. The CDR3 covers 14 residues. DNA of the CDR3: TGTGCCAGCAGTGAAGACAGGGGTTGCAATGAGCAGTTCTTC. Translated, it gives CASSEDRGCNEQFF.

This chain's CDR3 is CASSLGAGQGARNTGELFF. As DNA, the CDR3 is TGCGCCAGCAGCCTTGGCGCGGGACAGGGGGCAAGGAACACCGGGGAGCTGTTTTTT. The rearrangement links TRBV4-1 to TRBJ2-2; TRBD1 matches 12 bases. The CDR3 totals 19 residues. The V and J ends lost 4 bases and 1 base, in that order; junction bases with no gene match: 10. Germline V gene lookup returns CDR1 MGHRA and CDR2 YSYEKL.

This clone was recorded only once. The chain has TRBV14 and TRBJ1-2; 11 bases line up with TRBD1. V gave up 0 bases and J gave up 5 bases; unmatched junction bases: 8. This CDR3 is built from 17 residues. Germline V CDR1 and CDR2: SGHDN, FVKESK. The CDR3 coding sequence is TGTGCCAGCAGCCAAGATGGAGGGGACAGGGGGTTTTATGGCTACACCTTC. This translates into CASSQDGGDRGFYGYTF.

The J gene is TRBJ1-5, the V gene TRBV9; D is ambiguous. The germline V gene encodes CDR1 SGDLS and CDR2 YYNGEE. This CDR3 has 14 amino acids. Between the trimmed V and J ends, which lost 0 bases and 2 bases, there was a span of 6 bases. CDR3 sequence: CASSVGHRNQPQHF. The CDR3 nucleotides are TGTGCCAGCAGCGTAGGACACCGCAATCAGCCCCAGCATTTT.

This clone was seen only a few times. This chain links TRBV18 with TRBJ2-5, with D tentatively TRBD2 (6 bases). V gave up 5 bases and J gave up 5 bases, with 12 bases separating them. CDR1 and CDR2 from the germline V gene are KGHSH and LQKENI. The CDR3 totals 13 residues. CDR3 amino acids: CASSDTSNETQYF. The CDR3 nucleotides read TGTGCCAGCTCAGATACTAGCAATGAGACCCAGTACTTC.

This clone has only one observation. The rearrangement joins TRBV15 to TRBJ1-6, with TRBD1 matching over 9 bases. V lost 3 bases and J lost 10; bases outside the gene matches: 16. The CDR3 spans 18 residues. Germline V gene data show CDR1 as LNHNV and CDR2 as YYDKDF (reference sequence). The CDR3 region is CATSRPFTGGVPTSPLHF. CDR3 nucleotides: TGTGCCACCAGCAGGCCCTTTACAGGGGGCGTCCCTACGTCACCCCTCCACTTT.

This chain joins TRBV4-1 and TRBJ2-7; 8 bases fit TRBD1. Trimming cost V 0 bases and J 6 bases; bases outside gene matches: 7. The germline gives CDR1 MGHRA, CDR2 YSYEKL. This CDR3 region has 15 residues. The CDR3 protein is CASSQEWQGAAEQYF. The CDR3 DNA reads TGCGCCAGCAGCCAAGAATGGCAGGGGGCGGCCGAGCAGTACTTC.

The chain couples TRBV5-1 to TRBJ2-1; unclear D gene. The CDR3 runs to 16 residues. Trimming took 0 bases from V and 3 from J, leaving 13 bases between them. Germline-derived CDR1 and CDR2 are SGHRS and YFSETQ. This CDR3 reads CASSLDRVWRYNEQFF. The CDR3 DNA follows: TGCGCCAGCAGCTTGGATCGGGTCTGGCGCTACAATGAGCAGTTCTTC.

V and J are TRBV25-1 and TRBJ1-5, with 7 bases fitting TRBD1. This CDR3 is built from 17 residues. Germline CDR1 reads MGHDK; CDR2 reads SYGVNS. The V gene end was trimmed by 3 bases and the J gene end by 4 bases; junction bases not matched to a gene: 12. The CDR3 here is CASSDNNGTVENQPQHF. The CDR3 DNA reads TGTGCCAGCAGTGACAATAACGGGACAGTAGAAAATCAGCCCCAGCATTTT.

The V gene is TRBV30, the J gene TRBJ1-1; no definite D call. V lost 4 bases, J lost 6 bases, and 12 bases lay in between. The CDR3 contains 12 residues. Per the germline V gene, CDR1 is GTSNPN and CDR2 is SVGIG (reference sequence). CDR3 coding DNA: TGTGCCTGGACCTCCAGGTTTTCTGAAGCTTTCTTT. Translating gives CAWTSRFSEAFF.

The chain couples TRBV6-1 to TRBJ1-4, with 7 bases aligning to TRBD1. V dropped 3 bases and J dropped 6; count of bases not matched to a gene: 10. The CDR3 has 16 amino acids. Per the germline V gene, CDR1 is MNHNS and CDR2 is SASEGT. CDR3 sequence: CASSDGRQGGDEKLFF. The CDR3 DNA is TGTGCCAGCAGTGATGGGCGACAGGGCGGGGATGAAAAACTGTTTTTT.

This clone was observed once. The chain uses TRBV14 and TRBJ2-7, with 14 nucleotides matching TRBD2. With 2 bases clipped from V and 4 bases from J, the junction kept 10 bases outside the gene matches. Germline loops: CDR1 SGHDN, CDR2 FVKESK. This CDR3 has 18 residues. CDR3 residues: CASSQRGLAGGRGYEQYF. The CDR3 DNA reads as TGTGCCAGCAGCCAACGTGGACTAGCGGGGGGCCGGGGATACGAGCAGTACTTC.

This clone was found once. The CDR3 nucleotides are TGCAGCGTTGCGGCAGGCTTAAACACCGGGGAGCTGTTTTTT. Translating gives CSVAAGLNTGELFF. The chain is built from TRBV29-1 and TRBJ2-2; no clear D gene. There are 14 residues in the CDR3. The germline gives CDR1 SQVTM, CDR2 ANQGSEA. Trimming left V 4 bases short and J 2 bases short, with 11 bases between.

The chain recombines TRBV6-1 with TRBJ1-5; D is perhaps TRBD1 (5 bases). Germline CDR1 is MNHNS and CDR2 is SASEGT. The V end was cut by 6 bases, the J end by 9 bases, with 18 bases between. CDR3 length: 14 residues. CDR3 amino acids: CASRPQVPYGPQHF. CDR3 in DNA: TGTGCCAGCAGGCCACAGGTGCCCTATGGGCCCCAGCATTTT.

V and J are TRBV11-2 and TRBJ1-2; unclear D gene. Per the germline V gene, CDR1 is SGHAT and CDR2 is FQNNGV. The V end lost 2 bases, the J end lost 6 bases, and 13 bases lay between the germline ends. This CDR3 spans 14 amino acids. The CDR3 DNA sequence: TGTGCCAGCAGCTTAATCCCCACGAGGGATGGCTACACCTTC. Protein sequence: CASSLIPTRDGYTF.

This chain connects TRBV6-6 to TRBJ1-1; 9 nucleotides align to TRBD1. This CDR3 contains 16 residues. CDR1 is MNHNY and CDR2 is SVGAGI in the germline V gene (reference sequence). V lost 2 bases and J lost 5; bases outside the gene matches: 9. Here the CDR3 DNA reads TGTGCCAGCAGTTACGGATACAGGGGGCCTCTGACTGAAGCTTTCTTT. Translation gives CASSYGYRGPLTEAFF.